One sample yielded the 31 T cell receptor beta chains listed below, sequenced in a study of T-cell memory formation after mild COVID-19. Each CDR3 protein gets one entry after TCRdb re-called the 5' RACE reads with MiXCR. The sample includes fewer than 60,000 distinct CDR3 sequences, roughly a quarter of them seen just once. The sample taken for sequencing was PBMCs or a T cell subset sorted from them (not recorded which). The receptors were sampled from a young man who had mild COVID-19 (a few samples of this study predate the infection). Cell type and time point are not known.

The V call is TRBV18, the J call TRBJ1-2, with 10 bases fitting TRBD1. The CDR3 has 16 amino acids. In germline, CDR1 is KGHSH, CDR2 LQKENI. The ends lost 6 bases at V and 5 bases at J; junction bases unmatched: 12. CDR3 protein: CASSLDGQGVGYGYTF. The CDR3 DNA is TGTGCCAGCTCCCTGGATGGACAGGGGGTAGGGTATGGCTACACCTTC.

V is TRBV9 and J is TRBJ1-4; TRBD1 agrees at 9 bases. The trim removed 3 bases at V and 8 bases at J, leaving 8 bases unmatched. Germline lookup yields CDR1 SGDLS and CDR2 YYNGEE. The CDR3 has 15 residues. The CDR3 is CASSATGGVDEKLFF. DNA of the CDR3: TGTGCCAGCAGCGCGACAGGGGGGGTTGACGAAAAACTGTTTTTT.

The table lists this clonotype with many counts. The chain joins TRBV20-1 to TRBJ1-2; D may be TRBD1 (5 bases). This CDR3 contains 14 residues. V was pared by 0 bases and J by 3 bases, with 11 bases between. The germline gives CDR1 DFQATT, CDR2 SNEGSKA (reference sequence). Here the CDR3 DNA reads TGCAGTGCTAGAGATTACGGCAGGGACTATGGCTACACCTTC. It translates to CSARDYGRDYGYTF.

Only a few counts were recorded for this clonotype. The rearrangement joins TRBV9 to TRBJ1-2; 10 nucleotides align to TRBD1. Trimming took 3 bases from V and 4 from J; bases not matched to a gene: 12. Germline V gene sequence: CDR1 SGDLS, CDR2 YYNGEE. The CDR3 contains 17 residues. CDR3 residues: CASSASPGTGVFYGYTF. DNA for the CDR3: TGTGCCAGCAGCGCCAGTCCCGGGACAGGGGTTTTCTATGGCTACACCTTC.

In this sample, this clonotype turned up a few times. The rearrangement links TRBV12-3 or TRBV12-4 to TRBJ2-1; D is uncertain. The CDR3 runs 16 residues. Trimming cost V 8 bases and J 0 bases, with 17 bases left between them. The DNA of the CDR3 is TGTGCCAGCCTACAGTCGTGGGGTAGCTCCTACAATGAGCAGTTCTTC. It yields the protein CASLQSWGSSYNEQFF.

V usage is TRBV6-5 and J usage is TRBJ1-2, with no clear D. CDR1 is MNHEY, CDR2 SVGAGI, per germline. This CDR3 has 13 amino acids. The V end was cut by 5 bases, the J end by 8 bases, with 15 bases between. The CDR3 DNA follows: TGTGCCAGCAGTCTCGAGGTTTTGGGCGGCTACACCTTC. It encodes CASSLEVLGGYTF.

The chain employs TRBV12-3 or TRBV12-4 and TRBJ2-1; 11 bases agree with TRBD2. The J segment lost 5 bases and the V segment lost 4 bases, leaving 16 bases of the junction unmatched. The CDR3 is 19 amino acids. Here the CDR3 reads CASSSLAGASNWNNNEQFF. In DNA, the CDR3 is TGTGCCAGCAGTTCACTAGCGGGGGCTTCGAACTGGAACAACAATGAGCAGTTCTTC.

This clonotype showed up just once. The gene calls are TRBV23-1 and TRBJ2-3, with TRBD2 as a possible D gene (6 bases). TRBV23-1 is an open reading frame whose function is uncertain. The CDR3 totals 13 residues. V was shortened by 4 bases and J by 6 bases, with 11 bases between the two germline ends. CDR3 sequence (DNA): TGCGCCAGCAGTCCCCCTAGCGATGATACGCAGTATTTT. Its translation is CASSPPSDDTQYF.

The chain carries TRBV12-3 or TRBV12-4 and TRBJ2-3; weak D call: TRBD2 (5 bases). Trimming stripped 5 bases from V and 0 bases from J, with 9 bases between. The CDR3 sequence is 14 residues long. CDR3 protein: CASSPGVSTDTQYF. Here the CDR3 DNA reads TGTGCCAGCAGTCCCGGGGTGAGCACAGATACGCAGTATTTT.

This clonotype was seen just once. J is TRBJ2-3 and V is TRBV20-1; D is tentatively TRBD1 or TRBD2 (5 bases each). The CDR3 extends over 16 amino acids. The ends were cut back, 1 base at V and 5 bases at J, with 19 bases in the middle. Per the germline V gene, CDR1 is DFQATT and CDR2 is SNEGSKA (reference sequence). The DNA of the CDR3 is TGCAGTGCTAGAGGTTCCCAGGTTATTGGGGGAGATACGCAGTATTTT. Protein sequence: CSARGSQVIGGDTQYF.

This clonotype has only a few counts. The chain combines TRBV20-1 with TRBJ2-1, with a weak D call TRBD1 (6 bases). CDR3 length equals 12 residues. The germline CDR1 and CDR2 sequences are DFQATT and SNEGSKA (reference sequence). V lost 5 bases to trimming and J lost 7 bases, with 12 bases between them. This chain's CDR3 is CSASGVDNEQFF. The CDR3 DNA is TGCAGTGCTTCAGGGGTGGATAATGAGCAGTTCTTC.

The J gene is TRBJ2-5, the V gene TRBV5-1; D is uncertain. The CDR3 runs to 16 residues. The V end was cut by 1 base, the J end by 5 bases, with 18 bases between. Germline V gives CDR1 SGHRS, CDR2 YFSETQ. This CDR3 is CASSLIASGRAETQYF. CDR3 DNA: TGCGCCAGCAGCTTGATCGCCTCCGGTAGGGCTGAGACCCAGTACTTC.

The table lists this clonotype with a few counts. The chain couples TRBV13 to TRBJ2-5, with 9 bases fitting TRBD2. With 5 bases clipped from V and 5 bases from J, the junction kept 6 bases outside the gene matches. Germline V CDR1 and CDR2: PRHDT, FYEKMQ (reference sequence). This CDR3 has 14 amino acids. The CDR3 region has the DNA TGTGCCAGCAGCACCGGGACTAGCTACGAGACCCAGTACTTC. As protein: CASSTGTSYETQYF.

Many counts were recorded for this clonotype. V and J are TRBV5-6 and TRBJ2-1; D is undetermined. Germline loops: CDR1 SGHDT, CDR2 YYEEEE. V was cut by 4 bases and J by 0 bases, with 11 bases left in between. The CDR3 sequence is 15 residues long. The CDR3 here is CASSLYESSYNEQFF. DNA of the CDR3: TGTGCCAGCAGCCTGTACGAGAGCTCCTACAATGAGCAGTTCTTC.

In this sample, this clonotype turned up a few times. The V and J genes are TRBV7-8 and TRBJ1-2; D is possibly TRBD1 (6 bases). In germline, CDR1 is SGHVS, CDR2 FQNEAQ. CDR3 size: 13 residues. V was cut by 1 base and J by 7 bases, with 10 bases left in between. The CDR3 protein is CASSLGRGSGYTF. DNA for the CDR3: TGTGCCAGCAGCTTAGGCAGGGGATCTGGCTACACCTTC.

The table lists this clonotype with many counts. The chain carries TRBV12-3 or TRBV12-4 and TRBJ2-3; no clear D gene. Between the trimmed V and J ends, which lost 1 base and 9 bases, there was a span of 5 bases. The CDR3 has 11 amino acids. The chain's CDR3 is CASSLVETQYF. CDR3 nucleotide sequence: TGTGCCAGCAGTTTAGTGGAAACGCAGTATTTT.

This clonotype was observed a few times. This chain links TRBV11-2 with TRBJ2-1; D ambiguous. Germline-derived CDR1 and CDR2 are SGHAT and FQNNGV. The CDR3 contains 14 residues. Trimming left V 5 bases short and J 5 bases short, with 13 bases between. CDR3 DNA sequence: TGTGCCAGCAGCCGCTTGCCTTCAAACAATGAGCAGTTCTTC. This encodes CASSRLPSNNEQFF.

This clonotype was seen a few times. This chain uses TRBV4-1 with TRBJ2-7, with a possible D match to TRBD1 (5 bases). V gave up 1 base and J gave up 7 bases, with 14 bases separating them. This CDR3 region has 14 residues. Germline CDR1 reads MGHRA; CDR2 reads YSYEKL. The CDR3 loop is CASSQGQGTWEQYV. The CDR3 nucleotides are TGCGCCAGCAGCCAAGGGCAGGGTACGTGGGAGCAGTACGTC.

This clonotype was seen a handful of times. The gene calls are TRBV12-3 or TRBV12-4 and TRBJ1-1; D is perhaps TRBD1 (5 bases). V lost 5 bases and J 0 bases, leaving 16 bases between the germline ends. The CDR3 runs 16 residues. Written as DNA, the CDR3 is TGTGCCAGCAGTCCCGGGACGGCCATGATGAACACTGAAGCTTTCTTT. As protein: CASSPGTAMMNTEAFF.

The chain couples TRBV10-3 to TRBJ2-7, with TRBD1 matching 11 bases. CDR1 ENHRY and CDR2 SYGVKD come from the germline V gene. The CDR3 is made up of 14 amino acids. J gave up 3 bases and V 2 bases, and 0 bases lay outside the gene matches. DNA for the CDR3: TGTGCCATCAGTGAGGGGACAGGGGGCTACGAGCAGTACTTC. Translation gives CAISEGTGGYEQYF.

This clonotype appeared a few times. This chain uses TRBV4-3 with TRBJ2-2; D might be TRBD1 (6 bases). This CDR3 contains 18 residues. V gave up 0 bases and J gave up 5 bases, with 19 bases separating them. CDR1 and CDR2 (germline): LGHNA, YSLEER. CDR3 nucleotide sequence: TGCGCCAGCAGCCAAGATACTTACAGGTTGGGGACAACCGGGGAGCTGTTTTTT. Its protein is CASSQDTYRLGTTGELFF.

This clonotype was seen more than once but under ten times. The V and J genes are TRBV12-3 or TRBV12-4 and TRBJ1-2; no clear D. This CDR3 region has 13 residues. Trimming took off 10 bases at V and 2 bases at J, with 14 bases between the two ends. CDR3 in DNA: TGTGCCACTTGGGCAGGTTTAAACTATGGCTACACCTTC. It encodes CATWAGLNYGYTF.

The chain uses TRBV21-1 and TRBJ2-1; the table calls TRBD1, which could not be checked here. TRBV21-1 is a listed pseudogene. This CDR3 has 19 residues. CDR3 loop: CATAFPEGVGRDSYNEQFF. CDR3 DNA: TGTGCCACCGCCTTCCCAGAGGGCGTTGGGCGGGACTCCTACAATGAGCAGTTCTTC.

This clonotype has more than one count but fewer than ten. The chain has TRBV12-3 or TRBV12-4 and TRBJ2-1; 7 bases agree with TRBD2. The trim removed 6 bases at V and 5 bases at J, leaving 7 bases unmatched. There are 14 residues in the CDR3. The chain's CDR3 is CASSRNGGDNEQFF. As DNA, the CDR3 is TGTGCCAGCAGCCGGAATGGGGGGGACAATGAGCAGTTCTTC.

Remarks on this clonotype: One end of the junction does not line up with germline, which may come from a read error. This sequence joins TRBV7-8 and TRBJ2-1, with 10 bases identical to TRBD1. The CDR3 loop spans 11 amino acids. Germline V gives CDR1 SGHVS, CDR2 FQNEAQ. The CDR3 protein is CASSLDRGQLF. In nucleotides, the CDR3 is TGTGCCAGCAGCCTCGACAGGGGGCAGCTCTTC.

There are a few counts of this clonotype. V usage is TRBV7-2 and J usage is TRBJ2-4; possible D gene TRBD1, 6 bases. Germline lookup yields CDR1 SGHTA and CDR2 FQGNSA. Trimming left V 3 bases short and J 1 base short, with 13 bases between. This CDR3 is built from 16 residues. The CDR3 loop reads CASSFWSGEAKNIQYF. The CDR3 nucleotides are TGTGCCAGCAGCTTTTGGTCAGGGGAGGCCAAAAACATTCAGTACTTC.

At least ten counts were recorded for this clonotype. The chain has TRBV20-1 and TRBJ1-2; possibly TRBD1 for D (6 bases). The CDR3 extends over 12 amino acids. The germline V gene has CDR1 DFQATT and CDR2 SNEGSKA (reference sequence). V was pared by 5 bases and J by 3 bases, with 10 bases between. CDR3 sequence: CSAVTGYYGYTF. The CDR3, as DNA: TGCAGTGCTGTTACAGGGTACTATGGCTACACCTTC.

The rearrangement uses TRBV7-3 and TRBJ2-7, with a weak D call TRBD1 (6 bases). CDR1 is SGHTA and CDR2 is FQGTGA in the germline V gene. CDR3 length: 13 amino acids. The V and J ends lost 5 bases and 4 bases respectively, with 12 bases between them. The CDR3 nucleotides are TGTGCCAGCAGCAGGGGACAACCATACGAGCAGTACTTC. The encoded protein is CASSRGQPYEQYF.

This chain connects TRBV7-3 to TRBJ2-1, with D possibly matching TRBD2 (5 bases). Per the germline V gene, CDR1 is SGHTA and CDR2 is FQGTGA. With 5 bases removed from V and 0 bases from J, the gap between germline ends came to 11 bases. CDR3 length: 15 residues. The CDR3 DNA sequence: TGTGCCAGCAGCCACGGACTTAGCTCCTACAATGAGCAGTTCTTC. Protein sequence: CASSHGLSSYNEQFF.

The gene calls are TRBV5-1 and TRBJ2-7; D unclear. V lost 2 bases and J lost 3, with 9 bases in between. Germline V lookup: CDR1 SGHRS, CDR2 YFSETQ. The CDR3 covers 13 residues. CDR3 bases: TGCGCCAGCAGCTTCGGTGTGGGCTACGAGCAGTACGTC. Residues: CASSFGVGYEQYV.

This clonotype was detected only a few times. The chain joins TRBV2 to TRBJ2-1, with D tentatively TRBD1 (5 bases). Germline values: CDR1 SNHLY, CDR2 FYNNEI. This CDR3 contains 12 residues. Trimming stripped 10 bases from V and 6 bases from J, with 13 bases between. The CDR3 region is CATPWGGNEQFF. Written as DNA, the CDR3 is TGTGCCACCCCTTGGGGCGGCAATGAGCAGTTCTTC.